The clone carrying this TCR beta chain appeared a single time. The sample is drawn from a study of blood T cell repertoires in COVID-19. Study at large: Acute-phase and convalescent COVID-19 samples originated in the United States, Italy and Spain. From T cells, B-cell-depleted T cells, or PBMCs came the material, which was cDNA or gDNA.

CDR3 length: 17 amino acids. V was trimmed by 5 bases and J by 0 bases, leaving 20 bases between them. Germline loops: CDR1 MDHEN, CDR2 SYDVKM. TCRdb keeps only in-frame clones here, not all; method: immunoSEQ multiplex PCR. The table lists over 80,000 clones, approximately 85% of them singletons. J is TRBJ2-7 and V is TRBV28; D is possibly TRBD2 (7 bases). The material sequenced was peripheral blood. This TCR was recovered from a woman at least 80 years old with active or convalescent COVID-19. The CDR3 loop reads CASSAEGGTLTSYEQYF. CDR3 sequence (DNA): TGTGCCAGCAGTGCCGAGGGGGGGACCCTCACCTCCTACGAGCAGTACTTC.